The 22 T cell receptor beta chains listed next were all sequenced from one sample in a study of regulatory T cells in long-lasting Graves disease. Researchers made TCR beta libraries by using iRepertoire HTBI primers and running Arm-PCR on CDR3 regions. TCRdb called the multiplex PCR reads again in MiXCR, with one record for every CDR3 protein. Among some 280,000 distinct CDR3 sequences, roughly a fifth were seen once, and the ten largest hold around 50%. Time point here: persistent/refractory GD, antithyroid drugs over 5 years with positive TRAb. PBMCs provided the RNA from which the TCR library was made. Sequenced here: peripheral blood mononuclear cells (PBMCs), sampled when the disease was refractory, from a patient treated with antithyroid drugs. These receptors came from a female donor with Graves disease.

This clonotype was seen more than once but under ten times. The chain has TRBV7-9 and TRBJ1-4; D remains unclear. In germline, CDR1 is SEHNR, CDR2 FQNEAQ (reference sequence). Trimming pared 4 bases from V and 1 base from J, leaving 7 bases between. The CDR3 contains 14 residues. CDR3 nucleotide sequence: TGTGCCAGCAGCTACCTAGGAACTAATGAAAAACTGTTTTTT. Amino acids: CASSYLGTNEKLFF. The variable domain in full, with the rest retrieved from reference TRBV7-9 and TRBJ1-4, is DTGVSQNPRHKITKRGQNVTFRCDPISEHNRLYWYRQTLGQGPEFLTYFQNEAQLEKSRLLSDRFSAERPKGSFSTLEIQRTEQGDSAMYLCASSYLGTNEKLFFGSGTQLSVL.

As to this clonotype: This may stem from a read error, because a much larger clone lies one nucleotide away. This CDR3 reads CASGTGVHRPQHF. The CDR3 nucleotides are TGTGCCAGCGGAACAGGGGTACATCGGCCCCAGCATTTT. V and J are TRBV7-8 and TRBJ1-5, with 7 positions matching TRBD1. J was trimmed by 9 bases and V by 8 bases; bases with no gene match: 10. The CDR3 has 13 residues. Germline V gene sequence: CDR1 SGHVS, CDR2 FQNEAQ.

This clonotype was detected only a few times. CDR3 sequence reads: CATSASGEGAAKNIQYF. CDR3 coding DNA: TGTGCCACCAGCGCCTCGGGGGAGGGTGCGGCCAAAAACATTCAGTACTTC. This chain uses TRBV24-1 with TRBJ2-4; 7 positions match TRBD2. Germline V gives CDR1 KGHDR, CDR2 SFDVKD. This CDR3 comprises 17 residues. The ends lost 7 bases at V and 1 base at J; junction bases unmatched: 12.

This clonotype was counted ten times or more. In DNA, the CDR3 is TGTGCCAGCAGCCAAGTAGGACAGAAGGACAGGGTAACCTATGGCTACACCTTC. Encoded protein: CASSQVGQKDRVTYGYTF. The V call is TRBV3-1, the J call TRBJ1-2, with 8 bases identical to TRBD1. V dropped 1 base and J dropped 4; count of bases not matched to a gene: 14. Germline CDR1 is LGHDT and CDR2 is YNNKEL (reference sequence). The CDR3 contains 18 residues.

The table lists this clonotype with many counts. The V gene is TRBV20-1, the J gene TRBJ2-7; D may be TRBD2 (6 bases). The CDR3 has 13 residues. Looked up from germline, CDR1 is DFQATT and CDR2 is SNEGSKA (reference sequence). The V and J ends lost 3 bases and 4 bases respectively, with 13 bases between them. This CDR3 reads CSASGRFLYEQYF. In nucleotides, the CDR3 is TGCAGTGCTAGCGGGAGATTTTTGTACGAGCAGTACTTC.

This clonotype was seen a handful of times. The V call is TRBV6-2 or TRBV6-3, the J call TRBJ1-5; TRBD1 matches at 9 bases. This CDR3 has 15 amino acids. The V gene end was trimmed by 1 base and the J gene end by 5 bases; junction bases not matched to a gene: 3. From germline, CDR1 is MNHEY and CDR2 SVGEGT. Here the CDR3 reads CASSYLGQGYQPQHF. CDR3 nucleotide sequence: TGTGCCAGCAGTTACTTAGGACAGGGGTATCAGCCCCAGCATTTT.

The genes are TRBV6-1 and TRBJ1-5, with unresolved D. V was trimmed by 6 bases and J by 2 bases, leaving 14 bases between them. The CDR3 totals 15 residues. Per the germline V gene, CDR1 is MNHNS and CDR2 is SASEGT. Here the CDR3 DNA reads TGTGCCAGCAGAACCCCGGCGGCAGGCAATCAGCCCCAGCATTTT. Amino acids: CASRTPAAGNQPQHF.

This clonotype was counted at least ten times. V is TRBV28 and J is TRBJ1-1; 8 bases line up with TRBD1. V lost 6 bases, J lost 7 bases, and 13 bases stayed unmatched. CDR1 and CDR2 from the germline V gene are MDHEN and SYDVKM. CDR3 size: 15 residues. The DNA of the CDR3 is TGTGCCAGCAGCCCACCGGGACAGGTGTTACTTGAAGCTTTCTTT. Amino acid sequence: CASSPPGQVLLEAFF. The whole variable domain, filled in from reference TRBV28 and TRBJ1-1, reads DVKVTQSSRYLVKRTGEKVFLECVQDMDHENMFWYRQDPGLGLRLIYFSYDVKMKEKGDIPEGYSVSREKKERFSLILESASTNQTSMYLCASSPPGQVLLEAFFGQGTRLTVV.

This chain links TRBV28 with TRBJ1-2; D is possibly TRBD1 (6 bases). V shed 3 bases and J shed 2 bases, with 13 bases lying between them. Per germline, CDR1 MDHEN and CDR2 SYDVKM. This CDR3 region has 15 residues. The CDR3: CASSFGQLTNYGYTF. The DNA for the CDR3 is TGTGCCAGCAGTTTCGGACAGCTTACCAACTATGGCTACACCTTC.

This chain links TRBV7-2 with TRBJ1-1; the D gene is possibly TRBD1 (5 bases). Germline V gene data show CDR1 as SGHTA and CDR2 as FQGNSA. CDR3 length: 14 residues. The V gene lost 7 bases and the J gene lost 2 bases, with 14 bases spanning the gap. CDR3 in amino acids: CASINDRYNTEAFF. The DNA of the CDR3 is TGTGCCAGCATAAACGACAGATATAACACTGAAGCTTTCTTT.

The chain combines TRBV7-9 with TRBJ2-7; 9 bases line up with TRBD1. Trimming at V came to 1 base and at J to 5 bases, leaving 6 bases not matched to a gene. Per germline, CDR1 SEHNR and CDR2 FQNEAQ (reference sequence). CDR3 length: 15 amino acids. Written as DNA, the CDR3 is TGTGCCAGCAGCTTAGACGGGACAGGGTATGACGAGCAGTACTTC. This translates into CASSLDGTGYDEQYF.

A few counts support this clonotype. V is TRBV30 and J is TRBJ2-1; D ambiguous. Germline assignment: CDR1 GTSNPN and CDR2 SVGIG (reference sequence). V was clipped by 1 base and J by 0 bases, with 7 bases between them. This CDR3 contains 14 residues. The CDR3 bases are TGTGCCTGGAGTGAGTCTAACTCCTACAATGAGCAGTTCTTC. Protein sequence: CAWSESNSYNEQFF. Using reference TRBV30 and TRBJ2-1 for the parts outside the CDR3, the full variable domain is SQTIHQWPATLVQPVGSPLSLECTVEGTSNPNLYWYRQAAGRGLQLLFYSVGIGQISSEVPQNLSASRPQDRQFILSSKKLLLSDSGFYLCAWSESNSYNEQFFGPGTRLTVL.

CDR3 loop: CASSILAGAWNEQFF. The DNA of the CDR3 is TGTGCCAGCTCAATTCTAGCGGGAGCTTGGAATGAGCAGTTCTTC. The chain couples TRBV18 to TRBJ2-1; the match to TRBD2 covers 10 bases. The V segment lost 5 bases and the J segment 7 bases; nucleotides outside the gene matches: 8. The CDR3 runs to 15 residues. Per the germline V gene, CDR1 is KGHSH and CDR2 is LQKENI.

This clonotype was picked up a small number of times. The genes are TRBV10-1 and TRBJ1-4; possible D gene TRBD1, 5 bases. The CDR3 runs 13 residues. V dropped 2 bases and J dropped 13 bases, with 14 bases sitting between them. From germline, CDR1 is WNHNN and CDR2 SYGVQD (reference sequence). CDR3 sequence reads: CASSETTGTGLFF. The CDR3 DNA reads TGCGCCAGCAGTGAGACAACCGGGACTGGACTGTTTTTT.

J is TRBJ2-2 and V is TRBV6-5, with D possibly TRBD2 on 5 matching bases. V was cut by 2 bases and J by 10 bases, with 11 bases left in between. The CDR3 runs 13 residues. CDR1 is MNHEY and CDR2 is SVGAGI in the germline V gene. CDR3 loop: CASSYAFREELFF. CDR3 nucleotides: TGTGCCAGCAGTTACGCTTTCCGGGAGGAGCTGTTTTTT.

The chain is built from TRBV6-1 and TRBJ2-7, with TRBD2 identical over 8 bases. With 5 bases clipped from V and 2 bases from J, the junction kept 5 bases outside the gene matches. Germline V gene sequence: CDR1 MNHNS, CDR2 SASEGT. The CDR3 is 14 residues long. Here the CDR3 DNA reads TGTGCCAGCAGTAGAAGCGGGAGTGCCTACGAGCAGTACTTC. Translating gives CASSRSGSAYEQYF.

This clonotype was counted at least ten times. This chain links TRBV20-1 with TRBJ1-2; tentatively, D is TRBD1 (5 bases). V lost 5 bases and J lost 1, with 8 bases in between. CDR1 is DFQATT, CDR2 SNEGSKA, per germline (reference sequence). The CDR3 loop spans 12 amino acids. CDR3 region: CSAPDINYGYTF. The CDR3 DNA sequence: TGCAGTGCTCCGGACATTAACTATGGCTACACCTTC.

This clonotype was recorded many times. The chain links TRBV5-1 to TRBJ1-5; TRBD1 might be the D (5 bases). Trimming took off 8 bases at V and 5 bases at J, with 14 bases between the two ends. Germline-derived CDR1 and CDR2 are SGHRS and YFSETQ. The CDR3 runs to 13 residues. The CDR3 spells CASKQDIHQPQHF. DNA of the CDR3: TGCGCCAGTAAACAGGATATACATCAGCCCCAGCATTTT.

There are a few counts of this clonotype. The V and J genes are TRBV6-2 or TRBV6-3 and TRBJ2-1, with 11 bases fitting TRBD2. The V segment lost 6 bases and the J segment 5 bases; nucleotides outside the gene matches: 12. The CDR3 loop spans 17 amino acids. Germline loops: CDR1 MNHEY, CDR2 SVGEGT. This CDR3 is CASRLTIAGGPHNEQFF. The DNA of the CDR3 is TGTGCCAGCAGATTGACAATAGCGGGAGGGCCGCACAATGAGCAGTTCTTC.

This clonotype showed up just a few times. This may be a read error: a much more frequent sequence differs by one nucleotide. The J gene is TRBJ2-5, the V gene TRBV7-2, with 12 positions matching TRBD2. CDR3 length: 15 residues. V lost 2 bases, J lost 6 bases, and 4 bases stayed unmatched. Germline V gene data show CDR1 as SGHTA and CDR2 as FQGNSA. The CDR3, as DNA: TGTGCCAGCAGCTTAAGACTAGCGGGAGTAAAGACCCAGTACTTC. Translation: CASSLRLAGVKTQYF. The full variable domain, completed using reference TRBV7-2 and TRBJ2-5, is GAGVSQSPSNKVTEKGKDVELRCDPISGHTALYWYRQSLGQGLEFLIYFQGNSAPDKSGLPSDRFSAERTGGSVSTLTIQRTQQEDSAVYLCASSLRLAGVKTQYFGPGTRLLVL.

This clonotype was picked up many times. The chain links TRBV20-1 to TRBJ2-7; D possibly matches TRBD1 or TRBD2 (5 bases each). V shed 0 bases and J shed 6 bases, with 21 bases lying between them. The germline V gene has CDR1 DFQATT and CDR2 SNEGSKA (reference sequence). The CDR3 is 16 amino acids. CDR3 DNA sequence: TGCAGTGCTAGAGACCAGACCCGGGACGTGGGTCGCGAGCAGTACTTC. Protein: CSARDQTRDVGREQYF.

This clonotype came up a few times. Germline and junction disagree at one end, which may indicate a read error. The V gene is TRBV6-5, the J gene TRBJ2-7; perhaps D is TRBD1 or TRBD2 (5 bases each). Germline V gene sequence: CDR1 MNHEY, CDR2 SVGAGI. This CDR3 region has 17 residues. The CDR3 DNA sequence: TGTGCCAGCAGTTACTCGAAACGGAAAGGGGCCGACTACGAGCGGTACTTC. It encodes CASSYSKRKGADYERYF.